Listed below are T cell receptor beta chains from one sample, sequenced in a study of blood T cell repertoires in COVID-19. Some clones are missing from TCRdb's copy, which holds only in-frame ones; the method was immunoSEQ multiplex PCR. The repertoire has roughly 220,000 clones, about nine tenths of them found once; the top ten carry 2% to 2.5%. The sequencing sample was made of peripheral blood. The receptors were gathered from a man younger than 40 who had recovered from COVID-19. CDR3s leave out the opening cysteine and the closing phenylalanine or tryptophan.

>13|TRBJ1-2|TRBV7-9
ASSLDATGENGYT
>13|TRBJ2-2|TRBV4-1
ASSQVFVQGGELF
>11|TRBJ1-2|TRBV4-3
ASSLQGFSGYT
>13|TRBJ2-5|TRBV19
ASSIIAGEQETQY
>13|TRBJ1-2|TRBV30
AQGRVFLPPYGYT
>11|TRBJ1-2|TRBV7-9
ASSPERAYGYT
>12|TRBJ1-1|TRBV6-6
ASSYDRGSTEAF
>12|TRBJ2-1|TRBV7-9
ASSLNQGSSEQF
>9|TRBJ2-1|TRBV27
ASSNGNEQF
>11|TRBJ2-1|TRBV6-5
ASSLPGYNEQF
>12|TRBJ2-2|TRBV9
ASSVQGRTGELF
>14|TRBJ2-5|TRBV5-1
ASSLGGTGNTETQY
>13|TRBJ2-1|TRBV11-2
ASSLGGGTYNEQF
>14|TRBJ2-3|TRBV27
ASSHRLAGGTDTQY
>15|TRBJ1-3|TRBV18
ASSPVAASRWGNTIY
>12|TRBJ1-5|TRBV4-3
ASSPGGWNQPQH
>13|TRBJ1-2|TRBV19
ASSIAGQENYGYT
>12|TRBJ1-4|TRBV6-1
ASSEGLVKEKLF
>9|TRBJ2-7|TRBV20-1
SVASGHEQY
>11|TRBJ2-5|TRBV2
ASSSDRDGTQY
>12|TRBJ2-5|TRBV30
AWSPGGYQETQY
>12|TRBJ2-7|TRBV18
ASSPTGEGYEQY